These 26 T cell receptor beta chains share one sample of origin, sequenced in a study of shared clonotypes between healthy human individuals. The method was immunoSEQ multiplex PCR; TCRdb's version includes in-frame clones alone and lacks a portion of them. The sample holds some 2 million clones, 90% to 95% seen once. Sequenced: naive CD4+ T cells sorted from blood. Subset given: CD45RA+ positively selected. These receptors all stem from a young man in good health.

The chain couples TRBV5-1 to TRBJ2-2, with TRBD2 identical over 7 bases. The CDR3 contains 17 residues. The V and J ends lost 2 bases and 3 bases, in that order; junction bases with no gene match: 10. Germline V gene sequence: CDR1 SGHRS, CDR2 YFSETQ. In DNA form, the CDR3 reads TGCGCCAGCAGCTTCGCTCTAGCGGAGTTTTACACCGGGGAGCTGTTTTTT. Its protein product is CASSFALAEFYTGELFF.

The chain recombines TRBV29-1 with TRBJ1-4; TRBD1 might be the D (6 bases). The CDR3 is made up of 15 amino acids. CDR1 and CDR2 from the germline V gene are SQVTM and ANQGSEA. V lost 6 bases to trimming and J lost 3 bases, with 17 bases between them. The chain's CDR3 is CSVADSRSSNEKLFF. CDR3 coding DNA: TGCAGCGTGGCGGACAGCCGTTCCTCTAATGAAAAACTGTTTTTT.

Concerning this clone itself: In the same sample, other DNA sequences code for this CDR3. V gene TRBV5-1 combines with J gene TRBJ1-4, with D perhaps matching TRBD1 (6 bases). V shed 0 bases and J shed 8 bases, with 11 bases lying between them. This CDR3 is 14 amino acids long. Germline V gene data show CDR1 as SGHRS and CDR2 as YFSETQ. The CDR3 region is CASSLGAGDEKLFF. The CDR3 DNA is TGCGCCAGCAGCTTGGGGGCAGGGGACGAAAAACTGTTTTTT.

This chain joins TRBV29-1 and TRBJ1-2; D is ambiguous. There are 11 residues in the CDR3. V lost 7 bases and J lost 7, with 13 bases in between. Germline assignment: CDR1 SQVTM and CDR2 ANQGSEA. The CDR3 DNA reads as TGCAGCGCCGACACTGCCTCTGGCTACACCTTC. It codes for CSADTASGYTF.

V is TRBV18 and J is TRBJ2-7; 7 bases map to TRBD1. The V segment lost 5 bases and the J segment 6 bases; nucleotides outside the gene matches: 19. The CDR3 consists of 17 residues. CDR1 is KGHSH and CDR2 is LQKENI in the germline V gene. The CDR3: CASSSRAVSDRDREQYF. The CDR3 DNA follows: TGTGCCAGCTCATCGCGCGCCGTATCCGACAGGGACCGCGAGCAGTACTTC. The entire variable domain, with the rest obtained from reference TRBV18 and TRBJ2-7, is as follows: NAGVMQNPRHLVRRRGQEARLRCSPMKGHSHVYWYRQLPEEGLKFMVYLQKENIIDESGMPKERFSAEFPKEGPSILRIQQVVRGDSAAYFCASSSRAVSDRDREQYFGPGTRLTVT.

The rearrangement uses TRBV7-3 and TRBJ2-3, with TRBD2 as a possible D gene (7 bases). Trimming left V 5 bases short and J 10 bases short, with 10 bases between. This CDR3 is built from 11 residues. Germline V gene data show CDR1 as SGHTA and CDR2 as FQGTGA. The CDR3 loop is CASSRGGAQYF. The DNA of the CDR3 is TGTGCCAGCAGCCGAGGGGGGGCGCAGTATTTT.

V usage is TRBV2 and J usage is TRBJ2-6, with unresolved D. The V end was cut by 8 bases, the J end by 7 bases, with 12 bases between. This CDR3 is built from 13 residues. The germline gives CDR1 SNHLY, CDR2 FYNNEI. In nucleotides, the CDR3 is TGTGCCAGCCTTACTCCGAGTGCCAACGTCCTGACTTTC. Amino acid sequence: CASLTPSANVLTF.

This clone was recorded once. The chain joins TRBV5-1 to TRBJ1-2; tentatively, D is TRBD1 (5 bases). Germline CDR1 and CDR2: SGHRS and YFSETQ. The CDR3 runs 13 residues. Between the trimmed V and J ends, which lost 4 bases and 4 bases, there was a span of 11 bases. The CDR3 reads CASSADGTYGYTF. The CDR3 nucleotides are TGCGCCAGCAGCGCCGACGGGACCTATGGCTACACCTTC.

On this clone itself: This same CDR3 is encoded by further DNA sequences in the sample. This sequence joins TRBV28 and TRBJ1-2; 8 bases are shared with TRBD1. V was pared by 5 bases and J by 4 bases, with 3 bases of the junction left unmatched. Looked up from germline, CDR1 is MDHEN and CDR2 is SYDVKM. The CDR3 contains 13 residues. In nucleotides, the CDR3 is TGTGCCAGCAGTCGGGGGACAGGCTATGGCTACACCTTC. Amino acid sequence: CASSRGTGYGYTF.

The chain joins TRBV10-3 to TRBJ2-7, with TRBD2 matching over 10 bases. The germline CDR1 and CDR2 sequences are ENHRY and SYGVKD. CDR3 length: 16 amino acids. V lost 3 bases to trimming and J lost 3 bases; unmatched junction nucleotides: 8. DNA of the CDR3: TGTGCCATCAGTGACTTCGATAGCGGGGGGTTCTACGAGCAGTACTTC. Protein: CAISDFDSGGFYEQYF.

Concerning this clone: The identical CDR3 is also encoded by other nucleotide sequences in the sample. The J gene is TRBJ2-1, the V gene TRBV19; 7 positions match TRBD2. V trimming: 4 bases; J trimming: 7 bases; junction bases outside the gene matches: 4. The germline V gene encodes CDR1 LNHDA and CDR2 SQIVND (reference sequence). The CDR3 length is 13 residues. CDR3 DNA: TGTGCCAGTAGTAGTCAGGGAGGGAATGAGCAGTTCTTC. Amino acid sequence: CASSSQGGNEQFF.

The gene calls are TRBV18 and TRBJ2-7; TRBD2 is a possible D gene (5 bases). Germline values: CDR1 KGHSH, CDR2 LQKENI. The CDR3 consists of 14 residues. Deletions cut 4 bases from V and 2 bases from J, with 12 bases between. This CDR3 is CASSRREGAYEQYF. CDR3 in DNA: TGTGCCAGCTCACGTCGGGAAGGCGCCTACGAGCAGTACTTC.

Comments on this clone: This sample also contains other DNA sequences that code for the same CDR3. The chain couples TRBV6-1 to TRBJ1-2; D is possibly TRBD1 (5 bases). The CDR3 has 13 residues. Germline V gene data show CDR1 as MNHNS and CDR2 as SASEGT. Trimming took off 2 bases at V and 4 bases at J, with 8 bases between the two ends. In DNA form, the CDR3 reads TGTGCCAGCAGTGAACAGGGTTCCTATGGCTACACCTTC. Protein: CASSEQGSYGYTF.

This chain connects TRBV6-5 to TRBJ2-4; D is unclear. Trimming took 4 bases from V and 7 from J, leaving 17 bases between them. Germline V gene lookup returns CDR1 MNHEY and CDR2 SVGAGI. The CDR3 is 15 amino acids. Written as DNA, the CDR3 is TGTGCCAGCAGTTTCTCCTCGCAAGCCGGGAACATTCAGTACTTC. Protein sequence: CASSFSSQAGNIQYF.

This chain uses TRBV28 with TRBJ2-7; D unresolved. V lost 3 bases to trimming and J lost 0 bases, with 12 bases between them. This CDR3 spans 15 amino acids. Germline values: CDR1 MDHEN, CDR2 SYDVKM. The CDR3 bases are TGTGCCAGCAGTTTTGGTCCACTTAGCTCCTACGAGCAGTACTTC. Protein sequence: CASSFGPLSSYEQYF.

The genes are TRBV7-8 and TRBJ1-2; D unresolved. The length of the CDR3 is 14 residues. The V gene lost 5 bases and the J gene lost 7 bases, with 17 bases spanning the gap. The V gene's germline CDR1 is SGHVS and CDR2 FQNEAQ. The CDR3 bases are TGTGCCAGCAGCCAAGCCCCCGCGCTTGGTGGCTACACCTTC. Protein product: CASSQAPALGGYTF.

To note about this clone: This sample includes further DNA sequences coding for the same CDR3. The rearrangement uses TRBV9 and TRBJ2-7; 9 bases are shared with TRBD2. V lost 0 bases to trimming and J lost 0 bases; unmatched junction nucleotides: 1. The CDR3 runs 15 residues. Germline V lookup: CDR1 SGDLS, CDR2 YYNGEE. CDR3 residues: CASSVEAGGSYEQYF. CDR3 nucleotides: TGTGCCAGCAGCGTAGAAGCGGGAGGCTCCTACGAGCAGTACTTC.

The chain has TRBV11-2 and TRBJ2-1; TRBD2 agrees at 10 bases. The junction had 15 bases not matched to a gene; V was cut back by 7 bases and J by 9 bases. The CDR3 contains 16 residues. CDR1 is SGHAT, CDR2 FQNNGV, per germline. CDR3 bases: TGTGCCAGCACCCAAATTCAGGCTAGCGGGAGTGGTGAGCAGTTCTTC. This gives the protein CASTQIQASGSGEQFF.

V and J are TRBV6-1 and TRBJ2-1; 12 nucleotides agree with TRBD2. J was trimmed by 5 bases and V by 7 bases; bases with no gene match: 6. The CDR3 is 15 amino acids. Germline V gene sequence: CDR1 MNHNS, CDR2 SASEGT. CDR3 in amino acids: CASIITSGGNNEQFF. The CDR3 nucleotides are TGTGCCAGCATCATTACTAGCGGGGGGAACAATGAGCAGTTCTTC.

This clone was seen once. The chain combines TRBV30 with TRBJ1-5; D gene ambiguous. The V and J ends lost 2 bases and 2 bases respectively, with 22 bases between them. Per germline, CDR1 GTSNPN and CDR2 SVGIG (reference sequence). The CDR3 consists of 18 residues. The CDR3 DNA reads as TGTGCCTGGAGTACTGGACTTCCACCAACCGGGGGCAATCAGCCCCAGCATTTT. As protein: CAWSTGLPPTGGNQPQHF. Using reference TRBV30 and TRBJ1-5 for the parts outside the CDR3, the full variable domain is SQTIHQWPATLVQPVGSPLSLECTVEGTSNPNLYWYRQAAGRGLQLLFYSVGIGQISSEVPQNLSASRPQDRQFILSSKKLLLSDSGFYLCAWSTGLPPTGGNQPQHFGDGTRLSIL.

V is TRBV2 and J is TRBJ1-1; D might be TRBD1 (6 bases). V was shortened by 10 bases and J by 5 bases, with 17 bases between the two germline ends. This CDR3 has 13 residues. The germline V gene encodes CDR1 SNHLY and CDR2 FYNNEI. The CDR3 nucleotides are TGTGCCACCTTAGAGGGGGGTAGGACTGAAGCTTTCTTT. It specifies CATLEGGRTEAFF.

As for this clone: Other DNA sequences from this sample encode an identical CDR3 as well. The chain combines TRBV20-1 with TRBJ2-7; no clear D. Looked up from germline, CDR1 is DFQATT and CDR2 is SNEGSKA (reference sequence). This CDR3 is built from 10 residues. Between the trimmed V and J ends, which lost 1 base and 5 bases, there was a span of 3 bases. The CDR3 loop reads CSARGNEQYF. Here the CDR3 DNA reads TGCAGTGCTAGAGGAAACGAGCAGTACTTC.

This clone was detected only a few times. The rearrangement links TRBV7-2 to TRBJ1-6; no clear D gene. The length of the CDR3 is 14 residues. Germline values: CDR1 SGHTA, CDR2 FQGNSA. V was clipped by 2 bases and J by 11 bases, with 13 bases between them. The CDR3 DNA reads as TGTGCCAGCAGCTTATATCTGATCGAAGCACCCCTCCACTTT. Amino acids: CASSLYLIEAPLHF.

The table lists this clone with a count of one. A read error may account for a junction end that differs from germline. The chain has TRBV7-7 and TRBJ2-1; the match to TRBD2 covers 10 bases. The CDR3 is 15 residues long. CDR1 is SSHAT, CDR2 FNYEAQ, per germline (reference sequence). The CDR3 DNA reads as TGTGCTAGCAGCCCACGAGCGGGGGGGCCCAATGAGCAGTTCTTC. Protein product: CASSPRAGGPNEQFF.

CDR3 coding DNA: TGCAGCGTTGTCCTGGACAGGGAGGGCAATCAGCCCCAGCATTTT. Translated: CSVVLDREGNQPQHF. This chain links TRBV29-1 with TRBJ1-5; 8 nucleotides line up with TRBD1. This CDR3 is built from 15 residues. Looked up from germline, CDR1 is SQVTM and CDR2 is ANQGSEA. J gave up 2 bases and V 4 bases, and 7 bases lay outside the gene matches. Together with reference TRBV29-1 and TRBJ1-5, the CDR3 gives the full variable domain: SAVISQKPSRDICQRGTSLTIQCQVDSQVTMMFWYRQQPGQSLTLIATANQGSEATYESGFVIDKFPISRPNLTFSTLTVSNMSPEDSSIYLCSVVLDREGNQPQHFGDGTRLSIL.

This rearrangement joins TRBV7-2 to TRBJ2-7, with D perhaps being TRBD1 or TRBD2 (5 bases each). This CDR3 contains 14 residues. CDR1 and CDR2 from the germline V gene are SGHTA and FQGNSA. The V and J ends lost 3 bases and 7 bases respectively, with 16 bases between them. CDR3 sequence reads: CASSFVFTGLEQYF. CDR3 DNA sequence: TGTGCCAGCAGCTTCGTGTTCACGGGGCTTGAGCAGTACTTC.